This T cell receptor (beta chain) was recorded in a study of T cells expressing NK-cell markers. Across the whole study: Researchers got TCR beta repertoires out of sorted CD3+CD56+NKG2C+, CD3+CD56+NKG2C- and CD3+CD56-NKG2C+ T cells.

This CDR3 contains 16 residues. Germline-derived CDR1 and CDR2 are MNHEY and SMNVEV (reference sequence). General observations from the study: The contribution of dominant NKG2C+ clonotypes to CD8+ T cells in more than five donors was about 1.0-7.5%.

A note on this clonotype: Its antigen is not identified.

One entry per CDR3 protein, without DNA, is what TCRdb gives after re-calling the 5' RACE reads. Its table lists about 190,000 distinct CDR3 sequences. The sequenced sample consisted of blood T cells: a sorted CD56 or NKG2C T cell subset, CD4+ or CD8+ T cells, or bulk PBMC T cells (not recorded which). The chain is built from TRBV27 and TRBJ2-5; TCRdb selects TRBD2, and the lack of DNA leaves this call unchecked. This TCR was recovered from a man aged 18 to 70 in good health. The CDR3 sequence is CASSLFGLAGQETQYF.